This TCR beta chain emerged from a study of OX40 agonist ivuxolimab in advanced cancers. For the study at large: Cancers in dose escalation were hepatocellular, melanoma, renal cell and head and neck.

Study-wide results and caveats: On average, CD8+ T cells showed a greater number of expanded clones than CD4+. Some patients who did not respond also had low normalized T-cell clonal expansion.

Repertoires were generated with immunoSEQ multiplex PCR, while TCRdb's copy carries only in-frame clones and drops some. The sample comprises approximately 35,000 clones, more than 60% of which are singletons, and 11% rests with the top ten. A few counts support this clone. Its target is unknown. The CDR3 is made up of 14 amino acids. V lost 5 bases and J 0 bases, leaving 11 bases between the germline ends. Germline V gives CDR1 SGDLS, CDR2 YYNGEE. Samples of blood were obtained at baseline, on cycle 4 day 1, and on cycle 7 day 1. The material sequenced was CD4+ or CD8+ T cells sorted from blood, taken in a trial of the OX40 agonist ivuxolimab. V and J are TRBV9 and TRBJ1-1, with a possible D match to TRBD1 (6 bases). The receptor comes from an adult with an advanced solid tumor such as melanoma, head and neck, liver or kidney cancer. The CDR3 DNA follows: TGTGCCAGCAGACCGGGACATATGAACACTGAAGCTTTCTTT. It specifies CASRPGHMNTEAFF.